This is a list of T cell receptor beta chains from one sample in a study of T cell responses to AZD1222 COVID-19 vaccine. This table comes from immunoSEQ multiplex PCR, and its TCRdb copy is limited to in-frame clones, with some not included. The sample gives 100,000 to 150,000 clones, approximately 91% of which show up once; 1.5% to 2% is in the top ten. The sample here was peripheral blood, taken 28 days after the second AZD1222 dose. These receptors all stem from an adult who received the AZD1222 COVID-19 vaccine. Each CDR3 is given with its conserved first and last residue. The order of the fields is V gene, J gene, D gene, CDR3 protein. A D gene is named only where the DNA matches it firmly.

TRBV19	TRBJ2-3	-	CASRFRASSGDTQYF
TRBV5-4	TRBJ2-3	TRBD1	CASSLRDRSTDTQYF
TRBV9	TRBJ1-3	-	CASSVVGGNTIYF
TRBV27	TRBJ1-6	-	CASSSRGYSPLHF
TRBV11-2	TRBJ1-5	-	CASSFIEDQPQHF
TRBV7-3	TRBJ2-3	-	CASSLIGFSTDTQYF
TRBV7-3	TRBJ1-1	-	CASSLIEAGPGTEAFF
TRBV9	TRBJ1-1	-	CASSVVGPNAEAFF
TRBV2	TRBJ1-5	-	CASSPTGRNQPQHF
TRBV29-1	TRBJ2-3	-	CSPSRTDTQYF
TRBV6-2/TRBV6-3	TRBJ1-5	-	CASSYPINLDRRTGQPQHF